What follows is one T cell receptor beta chain and its context. Antigen: not known. The study ran its PCR with 60 Vbeta and 13 Jbeta primers. Repertoires were generated with immunoSEQ multiplex PCR, while TCRdb's copy carries only in-frame clones and drops some. Of roughly 170,000 clones in the sample, about 80% were seen once. The data were obtained in a study of cytomegalovirus exposure and HLA in healthy donors. Overall study results and limits: In a later analysis, TCR beta V- and J-gene trimming was associated with a missense DCLRE1C variant. Sequencing had likely introduced a cluster of highly shared sequence variants as an artifact. TCR beta chains numbering some 160 were designated cytomegalovirus-associated.

With V trimmed by 1 base and J by 3 bases, 6 bases remained unmatched. CDR3 length equals 16 residues. Germline V gene data show CDR1 as SGHVS and CDR2 as FQNEAQ. The rearrangement joins TRBV7-8 to TRBJ2-1, with 7 bases matching TRBD2. The sequenced sample was PBMCs. The clonotype comes from a man under 40 in good health and CMV-seropositive. CDR3 sequence: CASSLGSGAIYNEQFF. The CDR3 nucleotides read TGTGCCAGCAGCTTAGGGAGCGGGGCTATCTACAATGAGCAGTTCTTC.